The 9 T cell receptor beta chains below come from one sample, sequenced in a study of T cells in women clearing cervical HPV infection. This table comes from immunoSEQ multiplex PCR, and its TCRdb copy is limited to in-frame clones, with some not included. The listing contains about 33,000 clones. The sequenced sample consisted of blood buffy coat. The receptors shown here come from a woman between 18 and 75 years old with a cervical HPV16 infection that either progressed to CIN3+ or cleared (not recorded which).

A remark on this clone: The sequence runs out 3 residues before the end of the CDR3; the remainder is reconstructed from the germline J gene. The chain joins TRBV20-1 to TRBJ1-2, with 7 bases that match TRBD1. The CDR3 is 13 residues long. Germline values: CDR1 DFQATT, CDR2 SNEGSKA (reference sequence). With V trimmed by 1 base and J by 7 bases, 6 bases remained unmatched. The CDR3 reads CSARASAGGGYTF. The CDR3 bases that were read are TGCAGTGCTAGAGCATCGGCAGGGGGTGGC.

Of note for this clone: The CDR3 goes on 3 residues after the read ends, and that part is filled in from the germline J gene. The chain recombines TRBV20-1 with TRBJ2-4; 7 bases align to TRBD1. The CDR3 is 15 residues long. The germline CDR1 and CDR2 sequences are DFQATT and SNEGSKA (reference sequence). Trimming at V came to 4 bases and at J to 0 bases, leaving 6 bases not matched to a gene. CDR3 DNA, as far as it was read: TGCAGTGCTACCGGGACAGCCGAAGCCAAAAACATT. Translation: CSATGTAEAKNI. The CDR3 as a whole reads CSATGTAEAKNIQYF.

The covered CDR3 bases are TGTGCCAGCAGTGAAGCGCTCCTTAGGGGAACCTACGAG. It is translated as CASSEALLRGTYE. The entire CDR3 sequence reads CASSEALLRGTYEQYF. The chain joins TRBV6-1 to TRBJ2-7; D is perhaps TRBD1 (5 bases). The read ends 3 residues before the CDR3 terminus; that terminus is restored from the germline J gene. Trimming shortened V by 0 bases and J by 2 bases, and 14 bases separated the two germline ends. This CDR3 region has 16 residues. The germline gives CDR1 MNHNS, CDR2 SASEGT.

Of note for this clone: The read stops 3 residues short of the end of the CDR3; the missing end is completed from the germline J gene. The rearrangement joins TRBV7-6 to TRBJ1-1, with a tentative D call TRBD1 (5 bases). The CDR3 contains 17 residues. Per the germline V gene, CDR1 is SGHVS and CDR2 is FNYEAQ. Between the trimmed V and J ends, which lost 5 bases and 1 base, there was a span of 20 bases. The CDR3 bases that were read are TGTGCCAGCAGCACTAGCAAAGGTTGGGGGGGGAACACTGAA. It specifies CASSTSKGWGGNTE. In full, the CDR3 reads CASSTSKGWGGNTEAFF.

Regarding this clone: The read ends 3 residues early relative to the CDR3; the germline J gene fills the gap. This rearrangement joins TRBV18 to TRBJ2-3, with 9 bases aligning to TRBD2. The germline V gene has CDR1 KGHSH and CDR2 LQKENI. This CDR3 has 17 residues. V lost 2 bases, J lost 2 bases, and 8 bases stayed unmatched. CDR3 region: CASSPNGLASYTDTQYF. CDR3 bases read: TGTGCCAGCTCACCAAACGGACTAGCGTCCTACACAGATACG.

Of note for this clone: The read ends 3 residues before the CDR3 terminus; that terminus is restored from the germline J gene. V and J are TRBV19 and TRBJ2-2, with 8 bases lining up with TRBD2. The CDR3 consists of 18 residues. Germline assignment: CDR1 LNHDA and CDR2 SQIVND (reference sequence). V was pared by 5 bases and J by 7 bases, with 18 bases of the junction left unmatched. CDR3 sequence: CASSRRGGSGMSDGELFF. The CDR3 bases that were read are TGTGCCAGTAGTCGTCGGGGGGGTAGCGGGATGTCCGACGGGGAG.

A note on this clone: The read terminates 3 residues ahead of where the CDR3 ends, so the germline J gene completes it. The rearrangement joins TRBV4-2 to TRBJ2-7; D possibly corresponds to TRBD2 (6 bases). V gave up 1 base and J gave up 2 bases, with 12 bases separating them. CDR3 length: 15 amino acids. Germline values: CDR1 LGHNA, CDR2 YNFKEQ. Partial CDR3 DNA: TGTGCCAGCAGCCAAGTTTCAGCGGGCGCCTACGAG. Its protein is CASSQVSAGAYE. The full CDR3 reads CASSQVSAGAYEQYF.

With regard to this clone: Sequencing ends 3 residues short of the CDR3 end; the germline J gene provides the rest. The V call is TRBV2, the J call TRBJ2-7; D unclear. V gave up 4 bases and J gave up 2 bases, with 9 bases separating them. Per the germline V gene, CDR1 is SNHLY and CDR2 is FYNNEI. This CDR3 has 13 residues. CDR3 residues: CASSVTYPYEQYF. The sequenced CDR3 bases are TGTGCCAGCAGTGTTACCTACCCCTACGAG.

CDR3 sequence: CSAGGRGRNQPQHF. The DNA read from the CDR3 is TGCAGTGCCGGGGGCAGGGGGCGGAATCAGCCC. The chain is built from TRBV20-1 and TRBJ1-5; 8 positions match TRBD1. The read ends 3 residues early relative to the CDR3; the germline J gene fills the gap. Germline loops: CDR1 DFQATT, CDR2 SNEGSKA (reference sequence). This CDR3 comprises 14 residues. With V trimmed by 6 bases and J by 4 bases, 8 bases remained unmatched.